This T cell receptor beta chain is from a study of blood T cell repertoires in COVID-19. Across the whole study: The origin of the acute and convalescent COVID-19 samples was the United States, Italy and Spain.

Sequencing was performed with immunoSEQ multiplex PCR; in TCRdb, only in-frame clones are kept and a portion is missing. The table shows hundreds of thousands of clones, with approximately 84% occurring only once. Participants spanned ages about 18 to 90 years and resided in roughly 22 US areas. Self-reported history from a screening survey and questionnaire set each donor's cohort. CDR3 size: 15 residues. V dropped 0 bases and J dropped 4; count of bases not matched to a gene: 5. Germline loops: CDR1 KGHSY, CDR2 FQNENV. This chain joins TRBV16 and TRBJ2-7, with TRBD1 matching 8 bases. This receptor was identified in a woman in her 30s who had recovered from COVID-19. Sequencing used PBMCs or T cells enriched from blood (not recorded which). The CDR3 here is CASSQSDRGKYEQYF. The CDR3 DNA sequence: TGTGCCAGCAGCCAATCCGACAGGGGAAAGTACGAGCAGTACTTC.